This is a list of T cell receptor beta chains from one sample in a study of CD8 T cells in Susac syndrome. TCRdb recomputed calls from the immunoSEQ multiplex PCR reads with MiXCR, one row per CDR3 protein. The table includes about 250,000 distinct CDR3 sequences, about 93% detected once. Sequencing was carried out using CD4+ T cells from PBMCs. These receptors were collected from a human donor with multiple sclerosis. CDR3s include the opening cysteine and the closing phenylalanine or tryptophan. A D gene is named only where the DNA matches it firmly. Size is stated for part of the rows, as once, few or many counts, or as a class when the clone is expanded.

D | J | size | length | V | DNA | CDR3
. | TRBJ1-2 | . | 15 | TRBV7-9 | TGTGCCAGCAGCTTAAAAGAAGCAGGGGACTATGGCTACACCTTC | CASSLKEAGDYGYTF
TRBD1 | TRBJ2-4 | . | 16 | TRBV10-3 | TGTGCCATCAGTGAGTCGACAGGGAAAGCCAAAAACATTCAGTACTTC | CAISESTGKAKNIQYF
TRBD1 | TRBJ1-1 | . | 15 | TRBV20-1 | TGCAGTGCTAGAGATCCCAGGACAGGGGAAACTGAAGCTTTCTTT | CSARDPRTGETEAFF
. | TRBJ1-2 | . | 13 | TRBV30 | TGTGCCTGGAGTGTACAGCTTAACTATGGCTACACCTTC | CAWSVQLNYGYTF
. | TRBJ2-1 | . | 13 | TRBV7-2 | TGTGCCAGCAGCATTCAAGGGGGGGTTGAGCAGTTCTTC | CASSIQGGVEQFF
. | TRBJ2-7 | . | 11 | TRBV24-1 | TGTGCCACCAGTGACACCTACGAGCAGTACTTC | CATSDTYEQYF
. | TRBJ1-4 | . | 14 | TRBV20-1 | TGCAGTGCTCCCCCAGGCGCAACTAATGAAAAACTGTTTTTT | CSAPPGATNEKLFF
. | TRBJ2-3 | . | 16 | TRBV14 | TGTGCCAGCAGCCAACTCGTGCAGGGACACACAGATACGCAGTATTTT | CASSQLVQGHTDTQYF
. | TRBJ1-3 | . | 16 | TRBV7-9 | TGTGCCAGCAGCTCCGCCGGGGGACCGTCTGGAAACACCATATATTTT | CASSSAGGPSGNTIYF
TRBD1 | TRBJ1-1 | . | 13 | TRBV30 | TGTGCCTGCCTGGGACAGACTAACACTGAAGCTTTCTTT | CACLGQTNTEAFF
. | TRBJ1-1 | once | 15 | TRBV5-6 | TGTGCCAGCAGCTTAAGGGACGCGTGGAACACTGAAGCTTTCTTT | CASSLRDAWNTEAFF
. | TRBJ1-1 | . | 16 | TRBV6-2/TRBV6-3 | TGTGCCAGTATGAGGACAGAAGCCTTCAGGAACACTGAAGCTTTCTTT | CASMRTEAFRNTEAFF
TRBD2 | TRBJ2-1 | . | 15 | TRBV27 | TGTGCCAGCAGTGTTAGCGGGGGGCCGACCAATGAGCAGTTCTTC | CASSVSGGPTNEQFF
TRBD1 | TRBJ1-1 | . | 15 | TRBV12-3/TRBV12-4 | TGTGCCAGCAGAAAACAGGGGGCTTTGAACACTGAAGCTTTCTTT | CASRKQGALNTEAFF
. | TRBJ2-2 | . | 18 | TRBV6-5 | TGTGCCAGCAGTTCCCCCTCGGGCGGCCATACAACCCCCGGGGAGCTGTTTTTT | CASSSPSGGHTTPGELFF
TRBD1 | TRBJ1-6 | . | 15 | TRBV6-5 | TGTGCCAGCAGCCCGACAGGGTTCTATAATTCACCCCTCCACTTT | CASSPTGFYNSPLHF
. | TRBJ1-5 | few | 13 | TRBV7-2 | TGTGCCAGCAGTTGGGACAGCAATCAGCCCCAGCATTTT | CASSWDSNQPQHF